Listed here is a single T cell receptor beta chain. The data derive from a study of blood T cell repertoires in COVID-19. The repertoire was sequenced with immunoSEQ multiplex PCR; TCRdb's copy has only in-frame clones and lacks some. Altogether around 150,000 clones are present, 80% being singletons, with the ten largest covering 5%. The germline V gene has CDR1 LGHNA and CDR2 YNFKEQ. V trimming: 0 bases; J trimming: 7 bases; junction bases outside the gene matches: 3. This CDR3 spans 15 amino acids. The gene calls are TRBV4-2 and TRBJ1-2, with 12 positions matching TRBD1. The source is a woman between 50 and 59 years old with acute or convalescent COVID-19. Sequencing input: peripheral blood. The CDR3 is CASSQDRDRGPGYTF. The CDR3 nucleotides read TGTGCCAGCAGCCAAGATCGGGACAGGGGGCCTGGCTACACCTTC.